This is a list of T cell receptor beta chains from one sample in a study of CD8 T cells in ankylosing spondylitis. TCRdb analysed the 5' RACE reads with MiXCR anew, one entry per CDR3 protein. The repertoire holds 150,000 to 200,000 distinct CDR3 sequences, with 10% to 15% as singletons. Sequencing used blood, either unsorted or a sorted T cell fraction (not recorded which). All receptors derive from a female donor with ankylosing spondylitis or in good health (not recorded which). Each CDR3 is given with its conserved first and last residue. The D gene is left open where the match is weak. Not all rows give a size; the values are once, few, many and, for expanded clones, a class.

CDR3 protein	CDR3 DNA	J gene	V gene	clone size	D gene
CCARDESSGTADTQYF	TGCTGTGCTAGAGATGAGTCTAGCGGGACTGCAGATACGCAGTATTTT	TRBJ2-3	TRBV20-1	few	TRBD2
CGALLAGEGAEQFF	TGCGGTGCTTTACTAGCGGGAGAAGGAGCTGAGCAGTTCTTC	TRBJ2-1	TRBV20-1	NA	TRBD2
CSRGGAETEAFF	TGCAGCAGGGGGGGGGCAGAGACTGAAGCTTTCTTT	TRBJ1-1	TRBV20-1	NA	TRBD1
CASSLSGTSGAETQYF	TGTGCCAGCAGTTTGTCCGGGACTAGCGGCGCCGAGACCCAGTACTTC	TRBJ2-5	TRBV27	NA	TRBD2
CASSPPGLAGEGKTQYF	TGTGCCAGCAGTCCCCCCGGGCTAGCGGGAGAGGGAAAGACCCAGTACTTC	TRBJ2-5	TRBV9	few	TRBD2
CASSRTGDSPYNEQFF	TGTGCCAGCAGCCGAACGGGCGACTCCCCCTACAATGAGCAGTTCTTC	TRBJ2-1	TRBV11-3	many	NA
CASSLDGGGDNEQFF	TGCGCCAGCAGCTTAGACGGCGGCGGAGACAATGAGCAGTTCTTC	TRBJ2-1	TRBV5-1	many	NA
CASSQDYEQYF	TGCGCCAGCAGCCAAGACTACGAGCAGTACTTC	TRBJ2-7	TRBV5-1	many	NA
CSARDSTGYNEQFF	TGCAGTGCTAGAGACTCGACAGGCTACAATGAGCAGTTCTTC	TRBJ2-1	TRBV20-1	many	NA
CASSPVPGERNEQFF	TGTGCCAGCAGTCCGGTCCCGGGAGAAAGGAATGAGCAGTTCTTC	TRBJ2-1	TRBV11-2	many	NA
CASSSNDLAVQETQYF	TGTGCCAGCAGTTCCAATGACCTAGCTGTCCAAGAGACCCAGTACTTC	TRBJ2-5	TRBV6-5	many	NA
CASSAQGALGANVLTF	TGCGCCAGCAGCGCCCAGGGGGCACTGGGGGCCAACGTCCTGACTTTC	TRBJ2-6	TRBV5-1	few	TRBD1
CASSLREDRFYTGELFF	TGTGCCAGCAGTCTAAGAGAGGACAGGTTCTACACCGGGGAGCTGTTTTTT	TRBJ2-2	TRBV6-1	many	TRBD1
CASSLTAQASQRAFF	TGTGCCAGCAGTTTGACGGCACAAGCAAGTCAGAGAGCTTTCTTT	TRBJ1-1	TRBV12-3/TRBV12-4	many	NA
CASPLANRAQHF	TGTGCCAGCCCCCTGGCGAATCGGGCCCAGCATTTT	TRBJ1-5	TRBV12-3/TRBV12-4	NA	NA
CASSEDRAYGYTF	TGTGCCAGCAGTGAGGACAGGGCTTATGGCTACACCTTC	TRBJ1-2	TRBV12-3/TRBV12-4	many	TRBD1
CASSVDLNSNQPQHF	TGTGCCAGCAGCGTAGACCTTAATAGCAATCAGCCCCAGCATTTT	TRBJ1-5	TRBV28	few	NA
CASSLRGQGTGNTIYF	TGTGCCAGCAGTTTAAGGGGACAGGGGACTGGAAACACCATATATTTT	TRBJ1-3	TRBV12-3/TRBV12-4	many	TRBD1
CASSEFTSGNTIYF	TGTGCCAGCAGCGAATTCACCTCTGGAAACACCATATATTTT	TRBJ1-3	TRBV7-2	many	NA
CASSSGTGQSSTDTQYF	TGTGCCAGCAGCTCCGGGACAGGACAATCTAGCACAGATACGCAGTATTTT	TRBJ2-3	TRBV7-2	NA	TRBD1
CSGGGTGNTIYF	TGCAGCGGAGGAGGTACTGGAAACACCATATATTTT	TRBJ1-3	TRBV20-1	many	NA
CASTPTANTGELFF	TGTGCCAGCACCCCGACAGCGAACACCGGGGAGCTGTTTTTT	TRBJ2-2	TRBV12-3/TRBV12-4	NA	NA
CASSPSAKGYDQPQHF	TGTGCCAGCTCACCATCCGCTAAAGGGTACGATCAGCCCCAGCATTTT	TRBJ1-5	TRBV18	many	NA
CAWSVRDPGGKFF	TGTGCCTGGAGTGTACGGGACCCAGGGGGAAAGTTCTTC	TRBJ2-1	TRBV30	NA	TRBD1
CASSLGRFLSYNEQFF	TGTGCCAGCTCTTTGGGACGGTTTTTATCCTACAATGAGCAGTTCTTC	TRBJ2-1	TRBV18	NA	NA
CASSLLPGGFNEQFF	TGTGCCAGCAGTTTATTACCGGGAGGTTTCAATGAGCAGTTCTTC	TRBJ2-1	TRBV28	many	TRBD2
CASSLTGHEQYF	TGTGCCAGCAGCTTAACGGGCCACGAGCAGTACTTC	TRBJ2-7	TRBV7-3	few	NA
CASSPPDYGYTF	TGTGCCAGCTCACCACCCGACTATGGCTACACCTTC	TRBJ1-2	TRBV18	NA	NA
CASRMGQGSNQPQHF	TGTGCCAGCAGGATGGGACAGGGGAGCAATCAGCCCCAGCATTTT	TRBJ1-5	TRBV12-3/TRBV12-4	many	TRBD1
CASSFSGDEQYF	TGTGCCAGCAGTTTTAGTGGGGACGAGCAGTACTTC	TRBJ2-7	TRBV12-3/TRBV12-4	NA	NA
CAITGVSGNTIYF	TGTGCCATCACAGGCGTCTCTGGAAACACCATATATTTT	TRBJ1-3	TRBV10-3	many	NA
CASRDSKTYEQYF	TGTGCCAGCAGGGACAGTAAAACCTACGAGCAGTACTTC	TRBJ2-7	TRBV6-6	many	NA
CATSSPGTGWTEAFF	TGTGCCACCTCATCCCCCGGGACAGGGTGGACTGAAGCTTTCTTT	TRBJ1-1	TRBV6-1	many	TRBD1
CASSFRSRDTIYF	TGTGCCAGCAGTTTCCGGAGCAGGGACACCATATATTTT	TRBJ1-3	TRBV28	few	NA
CASSYSYDRSYGYTF	TGCGCCAGCAGCTACAGCTACGACAGGAGCTATGGCTACACCTTC	TRBJ1-2	TRBV5-1	NA	NA
CASSLGPGFRNGYTF	TGTGCCAGCAGCTTAGGCCCGGGATTCCGGAACGGCTACACCTTC	TRBJ1-2	TRBV7-9	NA	NA
CSALPTLKAFF	TGCAGTGCTTTACCTACACTGAAAGCTTTCTTT	TRBJ1-1	TRBV20-1	many	NA